By its share, the clone carrying this T cell receptor (beta chain) is large. What it binds is unknown. The data derive from a study of liver allograft versus peripheral blood T cells. Study at large: Liver transplant recipients had T cell receptor repertoires compared between transplanted liver and peripheral blood.

Using its own MiXCR run on the reads, TCRdb lists one record per CDR3 protein. The sample includes about 3,000 distinct CDR3 sequences, around 15% seen only once; the top ten take roughly 6%. Overall study results and limits: Intragraft T cell receptor repertoires of liver allografts were reportedly distinct from those in peripheral blood.

CDR3 length equals 16 residues. With V trimmed by 5 bases and J by 5 bases, 15 bases remained unmatched. The germline gives CDR1 SQVTM, CDR2 ANQGSEA. The receptor was derived from a human patient who had a liver transplant. A subset of T cells may come from the graft donor. The rearrangement joins TRBV29-1 to TRBJ2-1; 7 nucleotides align to TRBD1. The CDR3 DNA is TGCAGCGTTCCCCCAGGCCGACAGGGTCACAACAATGAGCAGTTCTTC. It yields the protein CSVPPGRQGHNNEQFF.